This is a list of T cell receptor beta chains from one sample in a study of glioma-infiltrating T cells after dendritic cell vaccination. Profiled with immunoSEQ multiplex PCR; TCRdb holds only in-frame clones, not every one. The sample lists about 82,000 clones, around nine tenths occurring once. The specimen was blood, collected before dendritic cell vaccination. Receptors originate from a human donor with glioblastoma. Both conserved end residues are part of each CDR3.

>TRBV5-3|TRBJ2-7
CARSLTPWSSYEQYF
>TRBV7-2|TRBJ2-2
CASPRGGQANTGELFF
>TRBV15|TRBJ2-4
CATSRDRAAKNIQYF
>TRBV5-6|TRBJ2-2
CASSLLGQGNPGELFF
>TRBV19|TRBJ1-2
CASTPTESTNYGYTF
>TRBV7-6|TRBJ2-2
CASSRGTSGPANTGELFF
>TRBV7-9|TRBJ2-7
CASSPRSGWEQYF
>TRBV28|TRBJ1-5
CASSNQGKSQPQHF
>TRBV9|TRBJ1-4
CASSVGVDRENEKLFF
>TRBV15|TRBJ1-5
CATSRDLSQPQHF
>TRBV10-1|TRBJ2-3
CASSGWTSGNLDTQYF
>TRBV5-1|TRBJ1-1
CASSTTGRNTEAFF
>TRBV6-1|TRBJ1-1
CASSGEGEFGDTEAFF
>TRBV5-1|TRBJ2-2
CASSLGGRELFF
>TRBV5-6|TRBJ1-2
CASSPGTPTYGYTF
>TRBV5-6|TRBJ2-3
CASSLVTAQYF
>TRBV5-1|TRBJ2-7
CASRSGVSSAYEQYF
>TRBV11-3|TRBJ2-3
CASSLGLAGRDTQYF
>TRBV19|TRBJ2-7
CASSSRDRGYEQYF
>TRBV5-1|TRBJ2-5
CASSLGQGLAETQYF
>TRBV30|TRBJ1-1
CAWSGLVEAFF
>TRBV5-4|TRBJ1-1
CASSPPGQGLGTEAFF
>TRBV15|TRBJ2-1
CATSLAGSRRNEQFF
>TRBV29-1|TRBJ2-1
CSVANSVYNEQFF
>TRBV2|TRBJ2-4
CASSEAGGLAKNIQYF
>TRBV12-5|TRBJ1-5
CASGLGVLRDMAQHF
>TRBV4-1|TRBJ1-1
CASSQVGVGRNTEAFF
>TRBV27|TRBJ1-1
CASSSIQGTEAFF
>TRBV11-3|TRBJ2-1
CASSLAGTSGNNEQFF
>TRBV4-1|TRBJ1-1
CASSQAVNRVGYTEAFF
>TRBV5-4|TRBJ2-1
CASSLAPGQGYNEQFF
>TRBV4-1|TRBJ2-7
CASSQGVGQLYEQYF
>TRBV6-5|TRBJ1-2
CASSYSQGDVYGYTF
>TRBV27|TRBJ2-1
CASSDGDAGYNEQFF
>TRBV6-1|TRBJ1-5
CASTVRGNQPQHF
>TRBV5-4|TRBJ1-1
CASSEDRLNTEAFF
>TRBV9|TRBJ2-3
CASSVLPRQGGTDTQYF
>TRBV2|TRBJ1-1
CASAYGGGDTEAFF
>TRBV27|TRBJ2-1
CASSFSTSGAVNEQFF
>TRBV5-1|TRBJ1-1
CASSLPGGGAFF
>TRBV11-2|TRBJ2-7
CASSLRSGTGAYEQYF
>TRBV20-1|TRBJ2-1
CSLGQGNEQFF
>TRBV5-4|-
CASSLGRFSYEQYF
>TRBV9|TRBJ2-1
CASSLGQPTGGEQFF
>TRBV10-3|TRBJ2-3
CAISEEASGVPDTQYF